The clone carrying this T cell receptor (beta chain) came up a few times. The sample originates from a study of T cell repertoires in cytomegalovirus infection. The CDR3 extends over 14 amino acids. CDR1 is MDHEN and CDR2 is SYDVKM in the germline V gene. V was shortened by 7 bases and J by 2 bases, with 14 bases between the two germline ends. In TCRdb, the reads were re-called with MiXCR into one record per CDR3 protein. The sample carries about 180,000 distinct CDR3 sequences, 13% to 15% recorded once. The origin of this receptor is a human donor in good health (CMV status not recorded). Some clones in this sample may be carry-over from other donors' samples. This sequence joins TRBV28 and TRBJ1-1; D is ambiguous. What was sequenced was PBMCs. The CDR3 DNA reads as TGTGCCAGCACAGAATGGACGGTCAACACTGAAGCTTTCTTT. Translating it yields CASTEWTVNTEAFF.